The 14 T cell receptor beta chains below come from one sample, sequenced in a study of cytomegalovirus exposure and HLA in healthy donors. The PCR ran on 60 Vbeta and 13 Jbeta primers. TCRdb's copy holds only in-frame clones and misses some; the assay was immunoSEQ multiplex PCR. Of approximately 73,000 clones listed, around 77% were seen once; the top ten hold 22%. Material for sequencing was PBMCs. Source of these receptors: a woman aged 40-49 years in good health and CMV-seropositive.

CDR3 nucleotide sequence: TGTGCCAGCAGGGGTGGAGACAGGGATAATTCACCCCTCCACTTT. Translation gives CASRGGDRDNSPLHF. This chain links TRBV28 with TRBJ1-6; 7 bases align to TRBD1. Losses at the gene ends were 6 bases for V and 5 bases for J; bases not matched to a gene: 7. The germline V gene has CDR1 MDHEN and CDR2 SYDVKM. The CDR3 has 15 amino acids.

Written as DNA, the CDR3 is TGTGCCAGCAGCATTGGAGCCAATGAGCAGTTCTTC. It codes for CASSIGANEQFF. The chain is built from TRBV5-4 and TRBJ2-1, with D uncertain. The germline gives CDR1 SGHNT, CDR2 YYREEE (reference sequence). The CDR3 has 12 residues. Trimming took off 4 bases at V and 6 bases at J, with 8 bases between the two ends.

This chain uses TRBV10-3 with TRBJ2-7; 8 positions match TRBD2. This CDR3 contains 18 residues. With 3 bases clipped from V and 0 bases from J, the junction kept 13 bases outside the gene matches. CDR1 and CDR2 (germline): ENHRY, SYGVKD. The CDR3 DNA reads as TGTGCCATCAGTGACCCGGGGCTAGCGGGTTCAACCTCCTACGAGCAGTACTTC. It is translated as CAISDPGLAGSTSYEQYF.

This clone was seen only once. The rearrangement links TRBV18 to TRBJ2-7; possible D gene TRBD1, 7 bases. The germline gives CDR1 KGHSH, CDR2 LQKENI. The CDR3 extends over 15 amino acids. Trimming took off 4 bases at V and 0 bases at J, with 13 bases between the two ends. CDR3: CASSLGGQSSYEQYF. Here the CDR3 DNA reads TGTGCCAGCTCACTGGGGGGACAGAGCTCCTACGAGCAGTACTTC.

The chain employs TRBV5-1 and TRBJ2-2; D uncertain. The V and J ends lost 7 bases and 4 bases respectively, with 8 bases between them. This CDR3 has 12 residues. CDR1 and CDR2 from the germline V gene are SGHRS and YFSETQ. CDR3 amino acids: CASRVPTGELFF. The CDR3 region has the DNA TGCGCCAGCCGCGTGCCCACCGGGGAGCTGTTTTTT.

The gene calls are TRBV27 and TRBJ1-5; 7 bases line up with TRBD1. J gave up 5 bases and V 4 bases, and 2 bases lay outside the gene matches. Germline V gene data show CDR1 as MNHEY and CDR2 as SMNVEV (reference sequence). The CDR3 is 13 residues long. CDR3 DNA sequence: TGTGCCAGCAGTTCAAGGGGGCATCAGCCCCAGCATTTT. It encodes CASSSRGHQPQHF.

This chain connects TRBV5-6 to TRBJ2-7, with a possible D match to TRBD1 (5 bases). Per the germline V gene, CDR1 is SGHDT and CDR2 is YYEEEE. CDR3 length equals 14 residues. V gave up 0 bases and J gave up 1 base, with 8 bases separating them. The DNA for the CDR3 is TGTGCCAGCAGCTTGGAGGACAAATCCTACGAGCAGTACTTC. Its translation: CASSLEDKSYEQYF.

This CDR3 is CASSAPETGVDYGYTF. The CDR3 DNA sequence: TGTGCCAGCAGCGCGCCCGAAACAGGGGTCGACTATGGCTACACCTTC. The rearrangement links TRBV9 to TRBJ1-2; 7 positions match TRBD1. CDR1 and CDR2 from the germline V gene are SGDLS and YYNGEE. CDR3 length: 16 amino acids. J lost 3 bases, V lost 3 bases, and 11 bases had no gene match.

The J gene is TRBJ2-5, the V gene TRBV29-1, with 8 positions matching TRBD2. Trimming took 4 bases from V and 5 from J; bases not matched to a gene: 9. The germline V gene encodes CDR1 SQVTM and CDR2 ANQGSEA. CDR3 length: 14 residues. CDR3: CSVALAGGRETQYF. The CDR3 nucleotides are TGCAGCGTTGCTCTCGCGGGGGGAAGGGAGACCCAGTACTTC.

The V gene is TRBV5-1, the J gene TRBJ1-3; D remains unclear. CDR1 is SGHRS and CDR2 is YFSETQ in the germline V gene. The CDR3 has 14 residues. V lost 5 bases to trimming and J lost 2 bases, with 11 bases between them. The CDR3 region is CASRRERTGNTIYF. The DNA for the CDR3 is TGCGCCAGCAGGAGAGAGAGGACTGGAAACACCATATATTTT. Variable domain in full (rest from reference TRBV5-1 and TRBJ1-3): KAGVTQTPRYLIKTRGQQVTLSCSPISGHRSVSWYQQTPGQGLQFLFEYFSETQRNKGNFPGRFSGRQFSNSRSEMNVSTLELGDSALYLCASRRERTGNTIYFGEGSWLTVV.

As DNA, the CDR3 is TGTGCCTGGAGTCCGGGAGTGAACACTGAAGCTTTCTTT. Amino acids: CAWSPGVNTEAFF. The chain combines TRBV30 with TRBJ1-1; D is unresolved. The ends were cut back, 2 bases at V and 0 bases at J, with 7 bases in the middle. Germline CDR1 reads GTSNPN; CDR2 reads SVGIG (reference sequence). This CDR3 region has 13 residues. Together with reference TRBV30 and TRBJ1-1, the CDR3 gives the full variable domain: SQTIHQWPATLVQPVGSPLSLECTVEGTSNPNLYWYRQAAGRGLQLLFYSVGIGQISSEVPQNLSASRPQDRQFILSSKKLLLSDSGFYLCAWSPGVNTEAFFGQGTRLTVV.

This clone occurred a few times. This chain joins TRBV7-9 and TRBJ2-1, with a possible D match to TRBD2 (6 bases). Germline CDR1 SEHNR, CDR2 FQNEAQ (reference sequence). Trimming shortened V by 5 bases and J by 3 bases, and 11 bases separated the two germline ends. This CDR3 has 14 amino acids. The CDR3 spells CASSPPGLYNEQFF. The CDR3 nucleotides read TGTGCCAGCAGCCCCCCGGGACTCTACAATGAGCAGTTCTTC.

The chain joins TRBV5-1 to TRBJ2-3; TRBD2 matches 12 bases. The J segment lost 4 bases and the V segment lost 4 bases, leaving 10 bases of the junction unmatched. Germline V gene sequence: CDR1 SGHRS, CDR2 YFSETQ. The CDR3 totals 17 residues. The CDR3 region has the DNA TGCGCCAGCAGCGTGGGACTAGCGGGCGGTAGCGCAGATACGCAGTATTTT. Translated: CASSVGLAGGSADTQYF. The full variable domain, in which reference TRBV5-1 and TRBJ2-3 provide the parts outside the CDR3, is KAGVTQTPRYLIKTRGQQVTLSCSPISGHRSVSWYQQTPGQGLQFLFEYFSETQRNKGNFPGRFSGRQFSNSRSEMNVSTLELGDSALYLCASSVGLAGGSADTQYFGPGTRLTVL.

The rearrangement links TRBV5-1 to TRBJ2-2, with TRBD1 matching 9 bases. The V segment lost 2 bases and the J segment 6 bases; nucleotides outside the gene matches: 5. CDR3 size: 15 residues. CDR1 is SGHRS, CDR2 YFSETQ, per germline. DNA of the CDR3: TGCGCCAGCAGCTTCGGGACAGGGAAATCCGGGGAGCTGTTTTTT. This gives the protein CASSFGTGKSGELFF.